The clone carrying this T cell receptor beta chain came up a few times. Antigen specificity is unknown. Germline loops: CDR1 MNHEY, CDR2 SVGAGI. This CDR3 contains 15 residues. V was clipped by 6 bases and J by 1 base; unmatched bases: 7. This sample stems from a study of beta chain features in type 1 diabetes. Findings and caveats of the study: Fewer junction insertions and more nucleotide deletions appeared in type 1 diabetes patients.

Every bit of the isolated RNA underwent reverse transcription, so sequencing read expressed TCRB transcripts. TCRdb's copy holds only in-frame clones and misses some; the assay was immunoSEQ multiplex PCR. The sample lists around 150,000 clones; 6.9% were seen once. Markers CD45RO/CCR7/CD25/CD127/CD95/CD27 served to sort CD4+ naive, central memory, regulatory and stem cell-like memory cells. Purity (above 95%) was reached by all sorted populations. The specimen sequenced was central memory CD4+ T cells from blood. J is TRBJ2-7 and V is TRBV6-5; TRBD2 agrees at 9 bases. This receptor was taken from a woman aged 25 to 39 in good health. This CDR3 reads CASSSPSGISYEQYF. The CDR3 coding sequence is TGTGCCAGCAGCTCACCTAGCGGGATATCCTACGAGCAGTACTTC.